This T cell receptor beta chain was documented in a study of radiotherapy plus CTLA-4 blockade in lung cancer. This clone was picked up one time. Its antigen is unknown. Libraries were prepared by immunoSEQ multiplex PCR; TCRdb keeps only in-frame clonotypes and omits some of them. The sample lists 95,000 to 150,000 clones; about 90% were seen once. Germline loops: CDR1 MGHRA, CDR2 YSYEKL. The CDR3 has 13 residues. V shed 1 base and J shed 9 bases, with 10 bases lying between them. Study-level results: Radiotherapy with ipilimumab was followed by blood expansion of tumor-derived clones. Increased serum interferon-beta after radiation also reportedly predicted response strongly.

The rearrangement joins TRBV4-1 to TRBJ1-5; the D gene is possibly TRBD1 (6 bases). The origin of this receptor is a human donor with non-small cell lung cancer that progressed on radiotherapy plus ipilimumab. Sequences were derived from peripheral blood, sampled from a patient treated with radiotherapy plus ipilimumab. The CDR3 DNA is TGCGCCAGCAGCCAAGTAGGGGGGTTGCCCCAGCATTTT. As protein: CASSQVGGLPQHF.